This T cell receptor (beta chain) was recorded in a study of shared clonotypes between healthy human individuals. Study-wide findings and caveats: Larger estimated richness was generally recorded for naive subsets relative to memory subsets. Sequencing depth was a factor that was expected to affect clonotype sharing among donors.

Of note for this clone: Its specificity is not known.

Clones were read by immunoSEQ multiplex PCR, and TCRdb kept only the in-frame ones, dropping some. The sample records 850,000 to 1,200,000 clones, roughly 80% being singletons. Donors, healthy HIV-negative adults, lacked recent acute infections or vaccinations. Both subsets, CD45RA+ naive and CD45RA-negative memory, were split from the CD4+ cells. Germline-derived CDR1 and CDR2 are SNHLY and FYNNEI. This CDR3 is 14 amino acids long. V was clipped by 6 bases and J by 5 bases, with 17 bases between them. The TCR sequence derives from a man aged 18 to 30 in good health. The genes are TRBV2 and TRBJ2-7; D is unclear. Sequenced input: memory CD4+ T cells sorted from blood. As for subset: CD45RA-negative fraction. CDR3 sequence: CASRPLEGKDEQYF. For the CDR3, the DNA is TGTGCCAGCAGACCCTTAGAAGGAAAGGACGAGCAGTACTTC.